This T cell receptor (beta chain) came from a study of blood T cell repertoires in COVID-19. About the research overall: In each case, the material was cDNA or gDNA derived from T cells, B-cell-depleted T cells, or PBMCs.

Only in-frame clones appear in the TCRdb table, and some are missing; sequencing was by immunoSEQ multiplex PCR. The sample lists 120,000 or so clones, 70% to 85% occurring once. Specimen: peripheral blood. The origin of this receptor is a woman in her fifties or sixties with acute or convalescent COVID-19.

The CDR3 spells CASSLGISGGSQPQHF. Written as DNA, the CDR3 is TGTGCCAGCAGCTTAGGGATATCAGGGGGCAGTCAGCCCCAGCATTTT. The genes are TRBV11-2 and TRBJ1-5; TRBD1 agrees at 8 bases. The length of the CDR3 is 16 residues. V shed 1 base and J 6 bases; nucleotides not matched to a gene: 8. Germline CDR1 SGHAT, CDR2 FQNNGV.